This TCR beta chain was obtained from a study of T cell responses to AZD1222 COVID-19 vaccine. The CDR3 runs to 15 residues. CDR1 and CDR2 (germline): SEHNR, FQNEAQ (reference sequence). V shed 5 bases, J shed 5 bases, and the junction held 10 bases outside the gene matches. TCRdb's copy holds only in-frame clones and misses some; the assay was immunoSEQ multiplex PCR. Here the sample spans fewer than 70,000 clones, roughly 90% being singletons. Whole-study findings and limits: Spike was spanned by vaccine-associated CD4 TCRs, which were dominant at 160-218 and 743-854. Donors were mostly white British, more females; clonal diversity possibly underestimated.

Concerning this clone itself: Antigen specificity is unknown.

The source of this sequence is an adult in good health. The rearrangement joins TRBV7-9 to TRBJ2-7, with 9 bases that match TRBD1. The sequencing used peripheral blood, collected on day 0 of AZD1222 vaccination. CDR3 in amino acids: CASSPRDRAEDEQYF. The CDR3 bases are TGTGCCAGCAGCCCCCGGGACAGGGCCGAAGACGAGCAGTACTTC.